Below, 25 T cell receptor beta chains from the same sample are listed, as sequenced in a study of T cells in women clearing cervical HPV infection. Produced via immunoSEQ multiplex PCR; TCRdb's table is partial and in-frame only. The specimen's table records approximately 39,000 clones. The sample was blood buffy coat. These receptors all come from a woman aged 18-70 years with a cervical HPV16 infection that either progressed to CIN3+ or cleared (not recorded which).

A word on this clone: The read falls 3 residues short of the CDR3 end, and the missing part is taken from the germline J gene. V gene TRBV12-5 combines with J gene TRBJ1-2; no clear D gene. Germline V CDR1 and CDR2: LGHNT, FRNRAP. The CDR3 has 12 residues. Trimming shortened V by 2 bases and J by 4 bases, and 5 bases separated the two germline ends. The chain's CDR3 is CASGLNGYGYTF. CDR3 DNA (partial): TGTGCTAGTGGTTTGAACGGCTATGGC.

As for this clone: The read is 3 residues too short to cover the CDR3 end, so that end is filled in from the germline J gene. The rearrangement uses TRBV2 and TRBJ2-5, with D tentatively TRBD1 or TRBD2 (7 bases each). Trimming removed 5 bases from V and 5 bases from J, with 12 bases in between. The CDR3 extends over 13 amino acids. CDR1 and CDR2 (germline): SNHLY, FYNNEI. Incomplete CDR3 DNA: TGTGCCAGCAGTACAGGGGAGGGGGAGACC. Its translation is CASSTGEGET. The entire CDR3 protein reads CASSTGEGETQYF.

About this clone itself: The CDR3 extends 3 residues past the end of the read, so its final part is completed from the germline J gene. This chain joins TRBV16 and TRBJ2-5; D call uncertain. Germline lookup yields CDR1 KGHSY and CDR2 FQNENV. There are 13 residues in the CDR3. V was shortened by 0 bases and J by 2 bases, with 4 bases between the two germline ends. The part of the CDR3 DNA that was read is TGTGCCAGCAGCCAATCACAGCAAGAGACC. This translates into CASSQSQQET. The whole CDR3 sequence reads CASSQSQQETQYF.

Concerning this clone: Read data end 3 residues before the CDR3 end; the end is taken from the germline J gene. This rearrangement joins TRBV28 to TRBJ1-2; 8 bases line up with TRBD1. The CDR3 runs to 14 residues. The germline V gene has CDR1 MDHEN and CDR2 SYDVKM. The CDR3 protein is CASSSADRVGGYTF. The CDR3 DNA, read in part, is TGTGCCAGCAGTTCAGCGGACAGGGTGGGAGGC.

For this clone: The CDR3 is cut off 3 residues early in the read; its end comes from the germline J gene. J is TRBJ2-7 and V is TRBV19; D not resolved. The CDR3 runs 12 residues. From germline, CDR1 is LNHDA and CDR2 SQIVND (reference sequence). The V end lost 8 bases, the J end lost 0 bases, and 8 bases lay between the germline ends. This chain's CDR3 is CASGQSSYEQYF. Incomplete CDR3 DNA: TGTGCCAGTGGGCAAAGCTCCTACGAG.

Concerning this clone itself: The read ends 3 residues shy of where the CDR3 ends; the end is completed using the germline J gene. The rearrangement uses TRBV2 and TRBJ1-2, with D perhaps matching TRBD1 (5 bases). Germline V gene data show CDR1 as SNHLY and CDR2 as FYNNEI. The CDR3 loop spans 13 amino acids. Trimming left V 6 bases short and J 4 bases short, with 12 bases between. CDR3 in amino acids: CASSYGTAYGYTF. CDR3 bases read: TGTGCCAGCAGCTACGGGACTGCCTATGGC.

Comments on this clone: Coverage ceases 3 residues before the CDR3 finishes, and the germline J gene fills in the end. The chain recombines TRBV19 with TRBJ2-5; tentative D call: TRBD1 (6 bases). CDR1 LNHDA and CDR2 SQIVND come from the germline V gene (reference sequence). CDR3 length: 13 residues. V lost 6 bases and J 3 bases, leaving 11 bases between the germline ends. The CDR3 region is CASSLGHEETQYF. The DNA read from the CDR3 is TGTGCCAGTAGCCTGGGACATGAAGAGACC.

Points on this clone: The DNA ends 3 residues before the CDR3 does, and the rest of the CDR3 is filled in from the germline J gene. The chain uses TRBV20-1 and TRBJ1-5, with 8 bases matching TRBD1. The germline gives CDR1 DFQATT, CDR2 SNEGSKA (reference sequence). Trimming took 6 bases from V and 7 from J; bases not matched to a gene: 8. This CDR3 spans 13 amino acids. The chain's CDR3 is CSARTGLRQPQHF. CDR3 DNA (partial): TGCAGTGCAAGGACAGGGCTTAGGCAGCCC.

Details on this clone: The CDR3 end is not reached by the read, which stops 3 residues before it; the germline J gene fills it in. V usage is TRBV7-7 and J usage is TRBJ1-2, with D possibly TRBD1 on 5 matching bases. In germline, CDR1 is SSHAT, CDR2 FNYEAQ (reference sequence). The CDR3 sequence is 16 residues long. This CDR3 reads CASSLGASGGVDDYTF. CDR3 DNA, as far as it was read: TGTGCCAGCAGCTTAGGTGCTAGCGGGGGGGTCGACGAC.

CDR3 bases read: TGTGCCAGCAGCTACATGCCGGGACAGGGGGCAAGTGAG. As protein: CASSYMPGQGASE. The whole CDR3 sequence is CASSYMPGQGASEQFF. The V call is TRBV7-6, the J call TRBJ2-1, with 12 positions matching TRBD1. The sequenced fragment ends 3 residues before the CDR3 boundary, so the rest is inferred from the germline J gene. The CDR3 totals 16 residues. V dropped 4 bases and J dropped 9; count of bases not matched to a gene: 10. Germline V gene data show CDR1 as SGHVS and CDR2 as FNYEAQ. The full variable domain, completed using reference TRBV7-6 and TRBJ2-1, is GAGVSQSPRYKVTKRGQDVALRCDPISGHVSLYWYRQALGQGPEFLTYFNYEAQQDKSGLPNDRFSAERPEGSISTLTIQRTEQRDSAMYRCASSYMPGQGASEQFFGPGTRLTVL.

Remarks on this clone: Sequencing ends 3 residues short of the CDR3 end; the germline J gene provides the rest. This chain connects TRBV2 to TRBJ2-2; 8 bases fit TRBD1. With 6 bases clipped from V and 1 base from J, the junction kept 4 bases outside the gene matches. Germline V lookup: CDR1 SNHLY, CDR2 FYNNEI. There are 15 residues in the CDR3. The CDR3 loop reads CASSPGQVNTGELFF. CDR3 DNA, as far as it was read: TGTGCCAGCAGCCCGGGACAGGTGAACACCGGGGAG. Full variable domain (rest looked up from reference TRBV2 and TRBJ2-2): EPEVTQTPSHQVTQMGQEVILRCVPISNHLYFYWYRQILGQKVEFLVSFYNNEISEKSEIFDDQFSVERPDGSNFTLKIRSTKLEDSAMYFCASSPGQVNTGELFFGEGSRLTVL.

Turning to this clone: The sequenced fragment ends 3 residues before the CDR3 boundary, so the rest is inferred from the germline J gene. V gene TRBV28 combines with J gene TRBJ2-2, with a weak D call TRBD1 (6 bases). Germline V gives CDR1 MDHEN, CDR2 SYDVKM. CDR3 length: 14 residues. V shed 8 bases and J shed 1 base, with 11 bases lying between them. CDR3 loop: CASAVGGNTGELFF. CDR3 DNA, as far as it was read: TGTGCCAGCGCTGTAGGGGGGAACACCGGGGAG.

As regards this clone: Read sequence stops 3 residues before the CDR3 end, and the germline J gene provides the missing end. This sequence joins TRBV18 and TRBJ2-5; the D gene is possibly TRBD1 (6 bases). Trimming cost V 5 bases and J 2 bases, with 12 bases left between them. This CDR3 region has 14 residues. From germline, CDR1 is KGHSH and CDR2 LQKENI. Incomplete CDR3 DNA: TGTGCCAGCTCATCCCCCAGGGGTCAAGAGACC. Protein sequence: CASSSPRGQET. In full, the CDR3 reads CASSSPRGQETQYF. The whole variable domain, remainder taken from reference TRBV18 and TRBJ2-5, is NAGVMQNPRHLVRRRGQEARLRCSPMKGHSHVYWYRQLPEEGLKFMVYLQKENIIDESGMPKERFSAEFPKEGPSILRIQQVVRGDSAAYFCASSSPRGQETQYFGPGTRLLVL.

On this clone: The observed sequence ends 3 residues before the CDR3 terminus, with the missing tail filled in from the germline J gene. The chain combines TRBV20-1 with TRBJ1-2; a possible D gene is TRBD1 (6 bases). The CDR3 has 13 residues. The V end was cut by 1 base, the J end by 3 bases, with 9 bases between. CDR1 is DFQATT, CDR2 SNEGSKA, per germline (reference sequence). The CDR3 spells CSARGKGDYGYTF. CDR3 DNA, as far as it was read: TGCAGTGCTAGAGGCAAGGGGGACTATGGC.

As to this clone: The read halts 3 residues ahead of the CDR3 end, with the missing end drawn from the germline J gene. The rearrangement uses TRBV7-9 and TRBJ2-3; D unresolved. V lost 2 bases, J lost 6 bases, and 15 bases lay in between. Germline CDR1 and CDR2: SEHNR and FQNEAQ (reference sequence). The CDR3 is made up of 15 amino acids. The DNA read from the CDR3 is TGTGCCAGCAGCTTAACTCTCTTAGTCGGGGATACG. Protein: CASSLTLLVGDT. The entire CDR3 protein reads CASSLTLLVGDTQYF.

Concerning this clone: The read gets to within 3 residues of the CDR3 end, and the germline J gene fills in the rest. The rearrangement joins TRBV6-2 or TRBV6-3 to TRBJ1-5, with D possibly being TRBD1 (5 bases). Trimming removed 7 bases from V and 5 bases from J, with 21 bases in between. The CDR3 is 16 amino acids. Looked up from germline, CDR1 is MNHEY and CDR2 is SVGEGT. CDR3 in amino acids: CASMSTGSRAYQPQHF. The sequenced CDR3 bases are TGTGCCAGCATGTCTACCGGCAGCAGGGCCTATCAGCCC.

Points on this clone: The DNA ends 3 residues before the CDR3 does, and the rest of the CDR3 is filled in from the germline J gene. The chain recombines TRBV6-2 or TRBV6-3 with TRBJ2-5; D uncertain. CDR3 size: 14 residues. Germline V gives CDR1 MNHEY, CDR2 SVGEGT. Between the trimmed V and J ends, which lost 2 bases and 5 bases, there was a span of 12 bases. This CDR3 is CASSYQGFRETQYF. The CDR3 bases that were read are TGTGCCAGCAGTTACCAAGGGTTCCGGGAGACC.

Comments on this clone: The CDR3 is cut off 3 residues early in the read; its end comes from the germline J gene. This chain joins TRBV20-1 and TRBJ1-1; the D gene is possibly TRBD1 (6 bases). Trimming shortened V by 4 bases and J by 4 bases, and 13 bases separated the two germline ends. Germline V CDR1 and CDR2: DFQATT, SNEGSKA (reference sequence). The CDR3 is 13 amino acids. The CDR3 DNA, read in part, is TGCAGTGCTAAGGGGGGCGGGGGCACTGAA. Translating gives CSAKGGGGTE. The entire CDR3 is CSAKGGGGTEAFF.

As regards this clone: The DNA ends 3 residues before the CDR3 does, and the rest of the CDR3 is filled in from the germline J gene. The chain carries TRBV6-2 or TRBV6-3 and TRBJ2-1; 11 positions match TRBD2. Germline V gene sequence: CDR1 MNHEY, CDR2 SVGEGT. There are 16 residues in the CDR3. J lost 5 bases, V lost 4 bases, and 7 bases had no gene match. The CDR3 DNA, read in part, is TGTGCCAGCAGTTGGTTTAGCGGGGGGGCCGACAATGAG. This encodes CASSWFSGGADNE. The entire CDR3 protein reads CASSWFSGGADNEQFF.

CDR3: CASSVTDYSGANVLFF. The DNA read from the CDR3 is TGCGCCAGCAGCGTGACAGATTACTCTGGGGCCAACGTG. The chain couples TRBV5-1 to TRBJ2-2; weak D call: TRBD1 (5 bases). The CDR3 end falls 3 residues outside the read, so it is completed with the germline J gene. Germline lookup yields CDR1 SGHRS and CDR2 YFSETQ. This CDR3 is built from 16 residues.

Of note for this clone: The CDR3 is cut off 3 residues early in the read; its end comes from the germline J gene. The chain combines TRBV5-4 with TRBJ1-2; possible D gene TRBD1, 6 bases. V lost 0 bases and J lost 4, with 10 bases in between. This CDR3 has 14 amino acids. CDR1 and CDR2 (germline): SGHNT, YYREEE (reference sequence). Partial CDR3 DNA: TGTGCCAGCAGCTTGGGACAGGCCCTCTATGGC. Encoded protein: CASSLGQALYG. The full-length CDR3 reads as CASSLGQALYGYTF.

Details on this clone: The read ends 3 residues shy of where the CDR3 ends; the end is completed using the germline J gene. The chain recombines TRBV20-1 with TRBJ2-3, with 9 bases fitting TRBD2. CDR1 and CDR2 (germline): DFQATT, SNEGSKA (reference sequence). The CDR3 contains 17 residues. With 5 bases clipped from V and 0 bases from J, the junction kept 12 bases outside the gene matches. The CDR3 here is CSARRSGGSASTDTQYF. The sequenced part of the CDR3 DNA is TGCAGTGCTCGAAGGAGCGGGGGGTCCGCTAGCACAGATACG.

The CDR3 here is CASSKTGGNTIYF. The CDR3 bases that were read are TGTGCCAGCAGCAAGACAGGTGGAAACACC. The chain is built from TRBV7-2 and TRBJ1-3; TRBD1 might be the D (6 bases). The CDR3 end lies 3 residues beyond the end of the read and is filled in from the germline J gene. Germline CDR1 SGHTA, CDR2 FQGNSA. V was cut by 5 bases and J by 3 bases, with 8 bases left in between. There are 13 residues in the CDR3.

Note on this clone: The missing CDR3 end, 3 residues past where the read stops, is filled in from the germline J gene. J is TRBJ2-5 and V is TRBV7-9, with D tentatively TRBD2 (6 bases). The CDR3 is 14 amino acids. Between the trimmed V and J ends, which lost 5 bases and 3 bases, there was a span of 13 bases. The germline V gene has CDR1 SEHNR and CDR2 FQNEAQ (reference sequence). Partial CDR3 DNA: TGTGCCAGCAGCACCGGGACTCGAAAAGAGACC. Its translation is CASSTGTRKET. The full CDR3 sequence reads CASSTGTRKETQYF.

As regards this clone: The read finishes 3 residues shy of the CDR3 end, and the germline J gene is used to complete it. The chain combines TRBV6-2 or TRBV6-3 with TRBJ2-5; the match to TRBD1 covers 9 bases. This CDR3 contains 15 residues. V shed 5 bases, J shed 6 bases, and the junction held 10 bases outside the gene matches. Per the germline V gene, CDR1 is MNHEY and CDR2 is SVGEGT. CDR3 residues: CASSPPGDREKTQYF. The part of the CDR3 DNA that was read is TGTGCCAGCAGTCCCCCCGGGGACAGGGAAAAGACC.